What follows are 15 T cell receptor beta chains derived from one specimen sequenced in a study of blood T cell repertoires in COVID-19. Profiling relied on immunoSEQ multiplex PCR, and the TCRdb table lists in-frame clones only, not all of them. The table shows some 200,000 clones, with approximately 82% occurring only once. The sequencing input was PBMCs or T cells enriched from blood (not recorded which). The origin of the receptors is a woman aged 45-65 years who had recovered from COVID-19.

V and J are TRBV6-1 and TRBJ2-5, with a tentative D call TRBD2 (6 bases). The CDR3 has 14 amino acids. Germline V gives CDR1 MNHNS, CDR2 SASEGT. Trimming cost V 1 base and J 2 bases, with 8 bases left between them. CDR3 nucleotides: TGTGCCAGCAGTGAAGTTGGGGGGCAAGAGACCCAGTACTTC. This translates into CASSEVGGQETQYF.

The rearrangement joins TRBV11-3 to TRBJ2-7; 10 bases align to TRBD1. CDR3 length: 15 amino acids. The germline V gene has CDR1 SGHNT and CDR2 YENEEA. V gave up 5 bases and J gave up 0 bases; unmatched junction bases: 4. The CDR3, as DNA: TGTGCCAGCAGCCGGGGACAGGGGATCTCCTACGAGCAGTACTTC. Its translation is CASSRGQGISYEQYF.

The rearrangement joins TRBV7-3 to TRBJ2-3, with 8 bases aligning to TRBD2. This CDR3 is 15 amino acids long. Looked up from germline, CDR1 is SGHTA and CDR2 is FQGTGA. V was clipped by 6 bases and J by 0 bases; unmatched bases: 5. This chain's CDR3 is CASSTLAGSTDTQYF. The CDR3 bases are TGTGCCAGCAGTACGCTAGCGGGTAGCACAGATACGCAGTATTTT.

The chain joins TRBV7-8 to TRBJ1-3; TRBD1 agrees at 7 bases. Losses at the gene ends were 3 bases for V and 3 bases for J; bases not matched to a gene: 5. Per germline, CDR1 SGHVS and CDR2 FQNEAQ. This CDR3 has 15 residues. Written as DNA, the CDR3 is TGTGCCAGCAGCTTTCGGGCAGGGGGTGGAAACACCATATATTTT. Its translation is CASSFRAGGGNTIYF.

As concerns this clone: This sample includes further DNA sequences coding for the same CDR3. The chain employs TRBV7-9 and TRBJ1-4; a weak D match, TRBD1 (5 bases). The V end was cut by 3 bases, the J end by 7 bases, with 9 bases between. CDR3 size: 13 residues. The germline gives CDR1 SEHNR, CDR2 FQNEAQ (reference sequence). The CDR3 DNA reads as TGTGCCAGCAGCTTGGGGGAGGGTGAAAAACTGTTTTTT. The encoded protein is CASSLGEGEKLFF. The full variable domain, rest sourced from reference TRBV7-9 and TRBJ1-4, is DTGVSQNPRHKITKRGQNVTFRCDPISEHNRLYWYRQTLGQGPEFLTYFQNEAQLEKSRLLSDRFSAERPKGSFSTLEIQRTEQGDSAMYLCASSLGEGEKLFFGSGTQLSVL.

This clone was detected a few times. The gene calls are TRBV11-2 and TRBJ2-3; TRBD2 aligns across 7 bases. The V and J ends lost 2 bases and 11 bases, in that order; junction bases with no gene match: 7. The germline CDR1 and CDR2 sequences are SGHAT and FQNNGV. The CDR3 consists of 13 residues. The CDR3 nucleotides read TGTGCCAGCAGCTTATATGACCGGGGGGAGCAGTATTTT. Its translation is CASSLYDRGEQYF.

This rearrangement joins TRBV18 to TRBJ2-7, with 7 bases fitting TRBD1. Germline values: CDR1 KGHSH, CDR2 LQKENI. The CDR3 runs to 15 residues. Germline trimming cut 2 bases from V and 2 bases from J; bases unmatched to any gene: 6. DNA of the CDR3: TGTGCCAGCTCACCAGGTGGCAGGGGGACCTACGAGCAGTACTTC. It codes for CASSPGGRGTYEQYF.

J is TRBJ2-7 and V is TRBV5-1; 9 bases are shared with TRBD1. The V segment lost 4 bases and the J segment 2 bases; nucleotides outside the gene matches: 4. The CDR3 contains 14 residues. From germline, CDR1 is SGHRS and CDR2 YFSETQ. CDR3 coding DNA: TGCGCCAGCAGCGCGGGACAGGGTGCCTACGAGCAGTACTTC. Its translation: CASSAGQGAYEQYF. The whole variable domain, filled in from reference TRBV5-1 and TRBJ2-7, reads KAGVTQTPRYLIKTRGQQVTLSCSPISGHRSVSWYQQTPGQGLQFLFEYFSETQRNKGNFPGRFSGRQFSNSRSEMNVSTLELGDSALYLCASSAGQGAYEQYFGPGTRLTVT.

The chain combines TRBV19 with TRBJ2-2; 7 bases fit TRBD1. CDR3 size: 14 residues. V lost 7 bases, J lost 1 base, and 3 bases stayed unmatched. Germline loops: CDR1 LNHDA, CDR2 SQIVND (reference sequence). Here the CDR3 reads CASNQGVNTGELFF. As DNA, the CDR3 is TGTGCCAGTAACCAGGGGGTGAACACCGGGGAGCTGTTTTTT.

The chain is built from TRBV7-2 and TRBJ2-7; no reliable D call. In germline, CDR1 is SGHTA, CDR2 FQGNSA. V lost 9 bases and J 7 bases, leaving 10 bases between the germline ends. The CDR3 extends over 10 amino acids. The DNA for the CDR3 is TGTGCCAGGCCGAAGAGAGAGCAGTACTTC. It is translated as CARPKREQYF.

This clone has only a few counts. This CDR3 is CASGTVFPQHF. The CDR3 nucleotides are TGTGCCAGCGGTACAGTGTTCCCCCAGCATTTT. The gene calls are TRBV27 and TRBJ1-5, with unresolved D. Germline V gene data show CDR1 as MNHEY and CDR2 as SMNVEV (reference sequence). V lost 8 bases to trimming and J lost 10 bases, with 12 bases between them. This CDR3 is 11 amino acids long.

The gene calls are TRBV18 and TRBJ2-1, with TRBD2 matching 9 bases. The CDR3 totals 17 residues. The trim removed 3 bases at V and 7 bases at J, leaving 13 bases unmatched. Germline lookup yields CDR1 KGHSH and CDR2 LQKENI. This CDR3 is CASSPLLGVAGANEQFF. CDR3 DNA sequence: TGTGCCAGCTCACCCTTGCTGGGGGTAGCGGGAGCGAATGAGCAGTTCTTC.

The table lists this clone with a count of one. The chain uses TRBV18 and TRBJ2-4, with 12 bases that match TRBD1. The V segment lost 4 bases and the J segment 6 bases; nucleotides outside the gene matches: 13. This CDR3 contains 18 residues. Germline CDR1 KGHSH, CDR2 LQKENI. Written as DNA, the CDR3 is TGTGCCAGCTCACTTATCCTCCCGGGACAGGGGGCGTCAAACATTCAGTACTTC. It codes for CASSLILPGQGASNIQYF.

This sequence joins TRBV5-1 and TRBJ2-2; D is unclear. Trimming shortened V by 4 bases and J by 3 bases, and 10 bases separated the two germline ends. The CDR3 totals 14 residues. The germline V gene encodes CDR1 SGHRS and CDR2 YFSETQ. CDR3 nucleotide sequence: TGCGCCAGCAGCGGAAACACAGACACCGGGGAGCTGTTTTTT. This codes for CASSGNTDTGELFF.

The V and J genes are TRBV2 and TRBJ1-4; D possibly corresponds to TRBD1 (5 bases). The V gene's germline CDR1 is SNHLY and CDR2 FYNNEI. This CDR3 comprises 15 residues. Trimming pared 6 bases from V and 2 bases from J, leaving 13 bases between. CDR3 nucleotides: TGTGCCAGCAGGTACTCAGGGACTACTAATGAAAAACTGTTTTTT. Amino acids: CASRYSGTTNEKLFF. The complete variable domain, with remaining parts taken from reference TRBV2 and TRBJ1-4, reads EPEVTQTPSHQVTQMGQEVILRCVPISNHLYFYWYRQILGQKVEFLVSFYNNEISEKSEIFDDQFSVERPDGSNFTLKIRSTKLEDSAMYFCASRYSGTTNEKLFFGSGTQLSVL.